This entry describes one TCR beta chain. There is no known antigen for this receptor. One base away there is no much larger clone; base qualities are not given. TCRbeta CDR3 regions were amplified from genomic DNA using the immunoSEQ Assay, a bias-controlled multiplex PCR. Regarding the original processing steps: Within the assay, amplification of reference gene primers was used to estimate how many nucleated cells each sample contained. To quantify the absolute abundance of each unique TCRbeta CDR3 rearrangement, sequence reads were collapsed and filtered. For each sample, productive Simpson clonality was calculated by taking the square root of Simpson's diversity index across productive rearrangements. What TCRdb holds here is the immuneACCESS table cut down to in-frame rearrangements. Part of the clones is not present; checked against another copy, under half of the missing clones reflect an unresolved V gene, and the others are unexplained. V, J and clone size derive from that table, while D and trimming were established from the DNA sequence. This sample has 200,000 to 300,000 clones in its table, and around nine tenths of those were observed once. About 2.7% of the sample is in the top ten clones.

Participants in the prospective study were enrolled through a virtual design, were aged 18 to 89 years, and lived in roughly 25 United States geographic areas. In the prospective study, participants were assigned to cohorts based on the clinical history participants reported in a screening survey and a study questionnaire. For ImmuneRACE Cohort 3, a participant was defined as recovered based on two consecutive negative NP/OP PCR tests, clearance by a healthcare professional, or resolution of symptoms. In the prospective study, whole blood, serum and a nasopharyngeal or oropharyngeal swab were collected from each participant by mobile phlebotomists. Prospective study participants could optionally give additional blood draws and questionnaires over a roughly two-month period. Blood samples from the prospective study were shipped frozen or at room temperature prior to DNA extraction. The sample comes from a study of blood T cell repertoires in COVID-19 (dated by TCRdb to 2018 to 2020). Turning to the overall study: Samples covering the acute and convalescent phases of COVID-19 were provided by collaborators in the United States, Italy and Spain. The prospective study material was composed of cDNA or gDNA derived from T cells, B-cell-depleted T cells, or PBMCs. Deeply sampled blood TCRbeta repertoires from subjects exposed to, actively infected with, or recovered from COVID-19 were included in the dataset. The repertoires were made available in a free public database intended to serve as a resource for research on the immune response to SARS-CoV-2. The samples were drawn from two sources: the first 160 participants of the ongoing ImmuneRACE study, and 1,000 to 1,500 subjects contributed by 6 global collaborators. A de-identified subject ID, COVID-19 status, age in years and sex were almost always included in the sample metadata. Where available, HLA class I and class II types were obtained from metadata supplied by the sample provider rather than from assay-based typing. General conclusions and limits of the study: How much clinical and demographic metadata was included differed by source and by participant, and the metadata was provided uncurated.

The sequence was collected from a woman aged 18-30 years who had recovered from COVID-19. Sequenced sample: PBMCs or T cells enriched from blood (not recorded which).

The DNA sequence follows: TGTGCCTGGACGACACAGGGAACCTGGCAGCCCCAGCATTTT. It translates as CAWTTQGTWQPQHF. The V and J genes are TRBV30 and TRBJ1-5; the best D guess is TRBD1, with 6 bases matching. The germline V gene (reference sequence) yields GTSNPN for CDR1 and SVGIG for CDR2. V lost 4 bases and J lost 7 bases; the stretch between them is 17 bases long. From the cysteine up to the phenylalanine, the CDR3 has a length of 14 residues. Only the CDR3 region is kept as DNA, spanning 42 bases read in frame from base 1.